Each of the 30 T cell receptor beta chains below was sequenced from the same sample in a study of blood T cell repertoires in COVID-19. This table comes from immunoSEQ multiplex PCR, and its TCRdb copy is limited to in-frame clones, with some not included. The repertoire consists of 150,000 or so clones, with around 87% occurring once and the leading ten covering approximately 3.7%. Sequenced material: PBMCs or T cells enriched from blood (not recorded which). Every receptor here comes from a woman between 40 and 55 years old who had been exposed to COVID-19.

This chain uses TRBV27 with TRBJ2-1, with 9 positions matching TRBD2. This CDR3 has 15 amino acids. V was pared by 6 bases and J by 2 bases, with 5 bases of the junction left unmatched. Looked up from germline, CDR1 is MNHEY and CDR2 is SMNVEV (reference sequence). The CDR3, as DNA: TGTGCCAGCAGCATTAGCGGGAGAGCCTACAATGAGCAGTTCTTC. Its translation: CASSISGRAYNEQFF.

This clone showed up just once. V usage is TRBV4-1 and J usage is TRBJ1-1; 8 nucleotides agree with TRBD1. J gave up 5 bases and V 1 base, and 9 bases lay outside the gene matches. The CDR3 sequence is 16 residues long. The germline V gene has CDR1 MGHRA and CDR2 YSYEKL. The CDR3 is CASSQVPTGGGTEAFF. The CDR3 DNA is TGCGCCAGCAGCCAAGTCCCTACAGGGGGTGGTACTGAAGCTTTCTTT.

On this clone itself: This sample includes further DNA sequences coding for the same CDR3. The chain employs TRBV5-1 and TRBJ2-7, with 7 nucleotides matching TRBD1. This CDR3 contains 12 residues. The J segment lost 5 bases and the V segment lost 1 base, leaving 0 bases of the junction unmatched. Germline V lookup: CDR1 SGHRS, CDR2 YFSETQ. The CDR3 DNA reads TGCGCCAGCAGCTTGACAGGGGACGAGCAGTACTTC. Translating gives CASSLTGDEQYF.

This clone occurred once. The V and J genes are TRBV18 and TRBJ2-7, with a weak D call TRBD2 (7 bases). This CDR3 has 16 residues. V was shortened by 6 bases and J by 3 bases, with 21 bases between the two germline ends. Germline assignment: CDR1 KGHSH and CDR2 LQKENI. CDR3 bases: TGTGCCAGCTCTCCCCAGGCGGGGGCGCTAAACTACGAGCAGTACTTC. Translated: CASSPQAGALNYEQYF.

The chain joins TRBV10-3 to TRBJ2-1; TRBD2 agrees at 10 bases. Per the germline V gene, CDR1 is ENHRY and CDR2 is SYGVKD. The CDR3 runs 15 residues. J was trimmed by 0 bases and V by 5 bases; bases with no gene match: 1. CDR3 DNA sequence: TGTGCCATCAGTCCTAGCGGGAGCTCCTACAATGAGCAGTTCTTC. The encoded protein is CAISPSGSSYNEQFF.

The chain carries TRBV3-1 (or the pseudogene TRBV3-2) and TRBJ2-1; D possibly corresponds to TRBD2 (6 bases). The germline V gene has CDR1 LGHDT and CDR2 YNNKEL (reference sequence). V was pared by 0 bases and J by 5 bases, with 14 bases between. The CDR3 consists of 16 residues. The CDR3 DNA reads as TGTGCCAGCAGCCAAGAACGGGGGAGTGGGGACAATGAGCAGTTCTTC. Translating gives CASSQERGSGDNEQFF.

This chain connects TRBV5-6 to TRBJ2-5, with 7 bases identical to TRBD2. The V and J ends lost 4 bases and 5 bases, in that order; junction bases with no gene match: 8. Germline V lookup: CDR1 SGHDT, CDR2 YYEEEE. The CDR3 runs to 14 residues. The CDR3 bases are TGTGCCAGCAGCCCGGGAGGCGGCAGTGAGACCCAGTACTTC. As protein: CASSPGGGSETQYF.

This rearrangement joins TRBV14 to TRBJ1-1; the match to TRBD1 covers 11 bases. V shed 3 bases and J 3 bases; nucleotides not matched to a gene: 6. The CDR3 totals 16 residues. Germline V gene sequence: CDR1 SGHDN, CDR2 FVKESK. This CDR3 reads CASSQRMGQGDTEAFF. CDR3 nucleotide sequence: TGTGCCAGCAGCCAGAGAATGGGACAGGGGGACACTGAAGCTTTCTTT.

The V call is TRBV27, the J call TRBJ2-3, with TRBD2 as a possible D gene (6 bases). CDR1 is MNHEY and CDR2 is SMNVEV in the germline V gene (reference sequence). V was trimmed by 5 bases and J by 0 bases, leaving 15 bases between them. The CDR3 spans 16 residues. CDR3 DNA: TGTGCCAGCAGTCCGCCTGTAGCGGCTAGCACAGATACGCAGTATTTT. It codes for CASSPPVAASTDTQYF.

This clone was counted a single time. The chain couples TRBV27 to TRBJ1-2, with 8 bases that match TRBD1. CDR3 length equals 13 residues. V lost 4 bases and J lost 7; bases outside the gene matches: 5. Germline values: CDR1 MNHEY, CDR2 SMNVEV (reference sequence). The CDR3 spells CASSSQGAGGYTF. The CDR3 nucleotides read TGTGCCAGCAGTTCTCAGGGGGCGGGTGGCTACACCTTC.

The chain has TRBV9 and TRBJ2-5, with D uncertain. CDR3 length: 13 residues. Germline lookup yields CDR1 SGDLS and CDR2 YYNGEE. V dropped 4 bases and J dropped 5 bases, with 12 bases sitting between them. The CDR3 DNA reads as TGTGCCAGCAGCCCCCCGGCAGCGGAGACCCAGTACTTC. Its protein is CASSPPAAETQYF.

This sequence joins TRBV9 and TRBJ2-7; D might be TRBD1 (6 bases). CDR3 length: 15 amino acids. Germline V lookup: CDR1 SGDLS, CDR2 YYNGEE. The germline V and J ends were trimmed by 0 bases and 5 bases, with 15 bases remaining between them. The CDR3 sequence: CASSVEAGALDEQYF. CDR3 sequence (DNA): TGTGCCAGCAGCGTAGAGGCAGGGGCCCTAGACGAGCAGTACTTC. Using reference TRBV9 and TRBJ2-7 for the parts outside the CDR3, the full variable domain is DSGVTQTPKHLITATGQRVTLRCSPRSGDLSVYWYQQSLDQGLQFLIQYYNGEERAKGNILERFSAQQFPDLHSELNLSSLELGDSALYFCASSVEAGALDEQYFGPGTRLTVT.

The chain has TRBV7-8 and TRBJ1-5; D not resolved. Germline assignment: CDR1 SGHVS and CDR2 FQNEAQ. This CDR3 region has 16 residues. Deletions cut 1 base from V and 2 bases from J, with 12 bases between. Here the CDR3 reads CASSLVRAAGNQPQHF. The CDR3 nucleotides are TGTGCCAGCAGCTTAGTTCGAGCGGCTGGCAATCAGCCCCAGCATTTT.

This sequence joins TRBV5-6 and TRBJ1-2, with a possible D match to TRBD1 (5 bases). With 5 bases removed from V and 3 bases from J, the gap between germline ends came to 17 bases. CDR1 is SGHDT and CDR2 is YYEEEE in the germline V gene. CDR3 length: 15 amino acids. CDR3 coding DNA: TGTGCCAGCAGGCCCCGGCTGGGAGGGGACTATGGCTACACCTTC. Its protein product is CASRPRLGGDYGYTF. Looking up the rest from reference TRBV5-6 and TRBJ1-2 gives the full variable domain: DAGVTQSPTHLIKTRGQQVTLRCSPKSGHDTVSWYQQALGQGPQFIFQYYEEEERQRGNFPDRFSGHQFPNYSSELNVNALLLGDSALYLCASRPRLGGDYGYTFGSGTRLTVV.

The chain has TRBV28 and TRBJ2-7, with TRBD2 matching over 8 bases. The ends lost 8 bases at V and 4 bases at J; junction bases unmatched: 16. Germline V gives CDR1 MDHEN, CDR2 SYDVKM. CDR3 length equals 16 residues. The CDR3 DNA sequence: TGTGCCAGCGCCACGAGCGGGAGCCCGATCTCATACGAGCAGTACTTC. It translates to CASATSGSPISYEQYF.

This rearrangement joins TRBV19 to TRBJ2-2; 9 nucleotides align to TRBD1. After removal of 6 bases from V and 3 bases from J, the junction contained 8 bases not matched to a gene. This CDR3 contains 16 residues. Germline V gene lookup returns CDR1 LNHDA and CDR2 SQIVND (reference sequence). The CDR3 DNA reads TGTGCCAGTAGCCTCGGCCGGGACAGGGACACCGGGGAGCTGTTTTTT. Amino acids: CASSLGRDRDTGELFF.

V is TRBV19 and J is TRBJ1-2; D is perhaps TRBD1 (6 bases). The CDR3 is made up of 14 amino acids. From germline, CDR1 is LNHDA and CDR2 SQIVND (reference sequence). The V end was cut by 5 bases, the J end by 8 bases, with 18 bases between. DNA of the CDR3: TGTGCCAGTAGTTCCCCGACAGGTCCGGGAGGCTACACCTTC. Its translation is CASSSPTGPGGYTF.

This clone was detected once. This CDR3 is CASSVQKYYGYTF. CDR3 DNA sequence: TGTGCCAGCAGTGTACAGAAATACTATGGCTACACCTTC. The V call is TRBV2, the J call TRBJ1-2; D unclear. V was trimmed by 4 bases and J by 3 bases, leaving 9 bases between them. Germline V gene data show CDR1 as SNHLY and CDR2 as FYNNEI. This CDR3 spans 13 amino acids.

This chain connects TRBV7-2 to TRBJ2-7; 11 positions agree with TRBD2. Germline assignment: CDR1 SGHTA and CDR2 FQGNSA. This CDR3 is 16 amino acids long. V gave up 3 bases and J gave up 4 bases; unmatched junction bases: 8. The CDR3 loop is CASSFSGTSGIYEQYF. CDR3 sequence (DNA): TGTGCCAGCAGCTTCTCCGGGACTAGCGGAATTTACGAGCAGTACTTC.

The chain joins TRBV6-5 to TRBJ1-1, with a possible D match to TRBD1 (6 bases). V was shortened by 8 bases and J by 1 base, with 11 bases between the two germline ends. The V gene's germline CDR1 is MNHEY and CDR2 SVGAGI. This CDR3 spans 13 amino acids. The CDR3 is CASSPGENTEAFF. The CDR3 DNA reads as TGTGCCAGCTCCCCAGGGGAGAACACTGAAGCTTTCTTT.

The chain carries TRBV10-1 and TRBJ1-1; D is perhaps TRBD1 (5 bases). The length of the CDR3 is 13 residues. Germline V gives CDR1 WNHNN, CDR2 SYGVQD (reference sequence). With 5 bases removed from V and 1 base from J, the gap between germline ends came to 8 bases. The CDR3 is CASSNDRNTEAFF. CDR3 DNA sequence: TGCGCCAGCAGTAACGACAGGAACACTGAAGCTTTCTTT.

A few counts support this clone. The rearrangement links TRBV5-6 to TRBJ1-2, with 7 positions matching TRBD1. With V trimmed by 3 bases and J by 6 bases, 2 bases remained unmatched. The CDR3 spans 12 residues. Per the germline V gene, CDR1 is SGHDT and CDR2 is YYEEEE. The DNA of the CDR3 is TGTGCCAGCAGCTGGGACAGTAATGGCTACACCTTC. Translation gives CASSWDSNGYTF.

The V call is TRBV3-1 (or the pseudogene TRBV3-2), the J call TRBJ2-7; D possibly corresponds to TRBD2 (5 bases). Germline V gene lookup returns CDR1 LGHDT and CDR2 YNNKEL (reference sequence). Trimming pared 5 bases from V and 0 bases from J, leaving 14 bases between. There are 15 residues in the CDR3. The CDR3 DNA sequence: TGTGCCAGCAGCTCCTATGAGCGGCCCTCCTACGAGCAGTACTTC. Its protein product is CASSSYERPSYEQYF.

The CDR3: CASSQAPTSLYNEQFF. The CDR3 nucleotides read TGCGCCAGCAGCCAAGCCCCAACTAGCTTGTACAATGAGCAGTTCTTC. V is TRBV4-3 and J is TRBJ2-1; TRBD2 might be the D (6 bases). Germline V gene lookup returns CDR1 LGHNA and CDR2 YSLEER. V lost 1 base and J lost 4, with 14 bases in between. The CDR3 loop spans 16 amino acids.

The V and J genes are TRBV7-2 and TRBJ2-7; TRBD2 agrees at 12 bases. The CDR3 is made up of 15 amino acids. Germline lookup yields CDR1 SGHTA and CDR2 FQGNSA. V dropped 5 bases and J dropped 6; count of bases not matched to a gene: 8. The CDR3 DNA follows: TGTGCCAGCAGCACCCAGGCGACTAGCGGGGGCGAGCAGTACTTC. Translated, it gives CASSTQATSGGEQYF.

This clone has only a few counts. This rearrangement joins TRBV21-1 to TRBJ1-6; the D segment call TRBD1 is taken from the table without a DNA check. TRBV21-1 is listed as a pseudogene. The CDR3 has 17 residues. The CDR3 here is CASSKVLNRYYNSPLHF. The CDR3 DNA reads as TGTGCCAGCAGCAAAGTATTAAACAGATACTATAATTCACCCCTCCACTTT.

The rearrangement links TRBV9 to TRBJ2-7, with TRBD1 identical over 7 bases. Germline loops: CDR1 SGDLS, CDR2 YYNGEE. V lost 4 bases and J lost 2; bases outside the gene matches: 6. CDR3 length equals 14 residues. CDR3 sequence (DNA): TGTGCCAGCAGCAACCGGGACAGAGCCTACGAGCAGTACTTC. Translation: CASSNRDRAYEQYF.

V usage is TRBV4-1 and J usage is TRBJ1-3, with 10 bases that match TRBD1. The V gene end was trimmed by 5 bases and the J gene end by 4 bases; junction bases not matched to a gene: 11. Germline V gene sequence: CDR1 MGHRA, CDR2 YSYEKL. The CDR3 extends over 17 amino acids. The CDR3, as DNA: TGCGCCAGCAGCTCCTTGACCGGGACAGGGGACGGAAACACCATATATTTT. Residues: CASSSLTGTGDGNTIYF.

This rearrangement joins TRBV19 to TRBJ2-1; 11 bases are shared with TRBD2. V shed 5 bases, J shed 6 bases, and the junction held 0 bases outside the gene matches. The germline V gene encodes CDR1 LNHDA and CDR2 SQIVND (reference sequence). The CDR3 extends over 13 amino acids. The CDR3 region is CASSGLAGNEQFF. The CDR3 DNA reads TGTGCCAGTAGTGGACTAGCGGGCAATGAGCAGTTCTTC. Looking up the rest from reference TRBV19 and TRBJ2-1 gives the full variable domain: DGGITQSPKYLFRKEGQNVTLSCEQNLNHDAMYWYRQDPGQGLRLIYYSQIVNDFQKGDIAEGYSVSREKKESFPLTVTSAQKNPTAFYLCASSGLAGNEQFFGPGTRLTVL.

The chain is built from TRBV4-1 and TRBJ1-2; 10 bases map to TRBD1. CDR3 length equals 15 residues. Germline values: CDR1 MGHRA, CDR2 YSYEKL. With 0 bases clipped from V and 7 bases from J, the junction kept 5 bases outside the gene matches. CDR3 residues: CASSQDPGTGAGYTF. The CDR3 region has the DNA TGCGCCAGCAGCCAAGATCCCGGGACAGGGGCTGGCTACACCTTC.